The present T cell receptor beta chain was sequenced within a study of cytomegalovirus exposure and HLA in healthy donors (dated by TCRdb to 2016 to 2017). About the investigation overall: According to an earlier analysis of several hundred of the donors, 150 million to 200 million T cells yielded some 110 million unique TCR beta sequences and 250 to 350 Gb of sequence data. Roughly 300 gigabases of sequencing data and approximately 92 million unique TCR sequences made up an early release that covered approximately 650 HLA-typed donors. Of the approximately 370 genotyped donors, 75% to 85% were placed in the genetic ancestry cluster associated with self-reported Caucasian donors. The study was designed to test whether signatures of past pathogen exposure could be identified by cataloging public T cell receptors. Using immunosequencing, the study profiled T cell repertoires from about 610 subjects and related those repertoires to cytomegalovirus serostatus. Besides the first cohort of around 670 subjects, a separate validation cohort made up of over 100 different subjects was used. High-throughput TCR immunosequencing, statistical association of individual TCRs with disease status, and machine learning were combined to predict cytomegalovirus infection status. To study patterns of TCR occurrence, a later analysis re-analyzed previously published TCR beta repertoires from 650 to 750 donors and added high-resolution HLA genotyping. Rather than using new phenotypic data, the later analysis identified candidate immune exposures from TCR beta sequences and from how often those sequences occurred across donors. An earlier analysis of 500 to 650 of the donors applied high-throughput TCR beta sequencing to assess whether each TCR beta V gene segment acted as functional or pseudogenic. Donor age, sex, ethnicity and CMV serostatus were compiled together with the repertoire data. A later genetic analysis used genome-wide SNP genotypes for about three fifths of the roughly 700 donors, treating that subset as a discovery cohort. Every discovery cohort repertoire had been produced on one sequencing platform. HLA typing included class I and class II loci at four-digit resolution. The number of typed donors differed by locus: roughly 629-640 for A, B, C, DRB1 and DQB1; 522 for DQA1; over 600 for DPA1; and approximately 450 for DPB1. Because of strong linkage in the cohort, roughly five DR-DQ haplotypes were treated as single units for association and clustering. Across approximately 400 genotyped donors of the cohort, an average of about 200,000 unique TCR beta nucleotide sequences per donor were sequenced, and 15% to 20% of those sequences were non-productive.

In total, roughly 670 healthy bone marrow donors made up the cohort. Cohort members were all nominally healthy when sampled, although unrecorded immune exposures were likely present. The donor tested CMV seropositive, placing the donor among the roughly 270 seropositive members of the cohort. A peripheral blood sample was provided by each donor, and peripheral blood mononuclear cells were used for TCR beta sequencing. Genomic DNA was extracted from the blood cell samples with the Qiagen DNeasy Blood Extraction Kit. To note about this clone: No antigen is known for it.

CDR1 and CDR2, looked up from the germline V gene, are KGHSH and LQKENI. The CDR3 measures 13 amino acids from cysteine to phenylalanine. This entry keeps only the CDR3 DNA: 39 bases, framed from base 1. Trimming removed 5 bases from V and 0 bases from J, leaving 7 bases between the germline ends. The library came from the immunoSEQ multiplex PCR assay. The multiplex PCR relied on a mix of 60 forward primers for TCR Vbeta segments and 13 reverse primers for TCR Jbeta segments. A multiplex PCR assay on genomic DNA amplified the CDR3 region of rearranged TCR beta genes. The amplified TCR beta libraries were sequenced on the Illumina HiSeq System as 87-base-pair reads. On the authors' methods: A later analysis tallied approximately 87 million unique TCR beta chains across the 700 or so repertoires, and around 9.9 million of those chains were shared by two or more donors. A nearest-neighbor algorithm error-corrected the raw reads and collapsed the reads into unique sequences, merging closely related sequences to remove PCR and sequencing errors. V, D and J gene segments were assigned by aligning CDR3 sequences to IMGT reference sequences. For a sequence to be retained, a match of at least six nucleotides to both a V gene segment and a J gene segment was required. A rearrangement counted as productive if the CDR3 had no stop codons and remained in frame with V and J, and every other rearrangement counted as non-productive. CDR3 was defined by IMGT convention, running from the second conserved V-encoded cysteine to the conserved J-encoded phenylalanine. Sequences without an unambiguous match to a single V gene segment were excluded from the earlier analysis of almost 600 of the donors. An earlier analysis of 587 of the donors classified V segments as functional when productive rearrangements were above 56.7% and as segregating when the standard deviation between donors was above 5%. A statistical classification framework was developed to diagnose cytomegalovirus status using the catalog of TCR beta chain sequences. In a later analysis, V and J genes were assigned by comparing TCR nucleotide sequences against IMGT/GENE-DB human TR gene sequences. Using the TCRdist pipeline, a later analysis assigned CDR3 sequences along with most-parsimonious VDJ recombination scenarios. In a later analysis, each TCR beta chain was defined by its CDR3 amino acid sequence together with its V-gene family, and reads lacking a unique V-gene family were excluded. A later analysis removed nearly 600 highly shared, low-generation-probability nucleotide sequences to deal with suspected cross-contamination and a sequencing artifact. In a later analysis, a clonal expansion index for each public chain was calculated from normalized within-repertoire ranks of inferred template counts. In a later analysis, generation probabilities were computed with a VDJ recombination model fitted to out-of-frame rearrangements, and the resulting probabilities were checked against IGoR. Hypergeometric tests were used in a later analysis to score TCR-TCR, TCR-HLA and TCR-CMV co-occurrence, with a repertoire-size bias correction applied to the TCR pairs. False discovery rates were estimated in a later analysis by permuting HLA or CMV assignments 20 times. In a later analysis, co-occurring TCRs were grouped with DBSCAN, and TCRdist sequence similarity was added when clustering was performed within HLA-allele-positive subsets. Co-occurrence clustering excluded repertoires with fewer than 30,000 or more than 120,000 public chains, plus five with anomalous nucleotide sharing. TCRdb limited this immuneACCESS table to in-frame rearrangements with V and J called. A share of clones is missing; checked studies link under half to unresolved V genes, and the rest is unexplained. Clonal size and the V and J genes are those of that table, whereas D and trimming came from the DNA. The data table for this sample lists 65,000 to 95,000 clones. The ten largest clonotypes hold approximately 7.5% of the sample.

Overall study results and their limits: Several of the top co-occurrence clusters appeared to be linked to parvovirus B19, influenza, CMV and Epstein-Barr virus, according to a later analysis. A group of highly shared sequence variants was considered likely to be a technical artifact of the sequencing pipeline. Because counts were too low, approximately 15 rarely observed V segments, including chromosome 9 orphons, were excluded from the earlier analysis of a few hundred of the donors. Only TCR beta chains were sequenced in this cohort, and the absence of alpha or paired-chain data limited detectable features. A further reported finding was that TCR beta sequences accurately predicted the HLA-A and HLA-B alleles for most subjects in the first cohort. When HLA alleles, especially DR and DQ, strongly co-occurred, TCR associations were difficult to assign to individual alleles. A later genetic analysis associated a missense DCLRE1C variant with V-gene and J-gene trimming of TCR beta chains, and an independent cohort replicated the association. The study gave a list of over 150 TCR beta chains associated with cytomegalovirus. Most CMV-associated TCR beta chains appeared to be HLA-restricted in a later analysis, and the HLA associations seemed to be driven largely by CMV exposure. Broadly in line with IMGT annotations, most TCR beta V segments showed up in productive rearrangements about 87% or about 30% of the time in an earlier analysis of some 590 of the donors. While some public TCRs were present in many individuals, most TCR sequences turned up only very rarely across donors. In a later analysis, HLA-associated TCR beta chains were found to be more clonally expanded and to have lower generation probabilities than equally common non-associated chains. At a false discovery rate of 0.05, a later analysis linked 16,951 TCR beta sequences to specific HLA alleles. According to a later genetic analysis, donors in an Asian-associated ancestry cluster had fewer N-insertions in productive TCRs than the roughly 700-donor mean. Because the 87-base-pair reads could not distinguish some IMGT-functional V segments, including TRBV6-2 and TRBV6-3, those segments were excluded. CMV serostatus was the only immune exposure information available for the cohort. Because HLA typing was missing for some donors at each locus, association tests included only the typed subset. The authors suggested that the approach could potentially be generalized to other disease states and immunological phenotypes. Linkage disequilibrium might explain the correlated functional status among segregating V segments, but an unknown experimental factor could not be ruled out. The presence/absence analyses assumed that sequencing depth was roughly uniform across donors, and that assumption may not be true. The classifier was reported to diagnose cytomegalovirus status with high specificity and sensitivity in both the original cohort and the validation cohort. In vitro tests confirmed that a few of the cytomegalovirus-associated TCR beta chains recognize cytomegalovirus antigens. In a later analysis, TCR association rates were found to vary across HLA loci, with the most associated TCRs seen for DRB1 alleles and the fewest for HLA-C alleles.

The rearranged chain carries TRBV18 and TRBJ1-1; no D gene call is confident. This TCR derives from a female donor in good health and CMV-seropositive. Input material: PBMCs. The DNA is as follows: TGTGCCAGCTCATTAACACTGAACACTGAAGCTTTCTTT. Its translation is CASSLTLNTEAFF.